Below, 29 T cell receptor beta chains from the same sample are listed, as sequenced in a study of shared clonotypes between healthy human individuals. Sequencing used immunoSEQ multiplex PCR; TCRdb keeps in-frame clones, though not all of them. The table lists some 2,400,000 clones, nearly 97% of them singletons. Sequencing used naive CD4+ T cells sorted from blood. Subset here: CD45RA+ positively selected. These receptors originate from a man aged 18 to 35 in good health.

The genes are TRBV11-1 and TRBJ2-3; TRBD2 matches at 7 bases. Losses at the gene ends were 1 base for V and 2 bases for J; bases not matched to a gene: 15. The germline CDR1 and CDR2 sequences are SGHAT and FQDESV (reference sequence). The CDR3 contains 19 residues. The CDR3 nucleotides are TGTGCCAGCAGCTTAGGTCTTGGACTAGAAGTGGACCTCACAGATACGCAGTATTTT. This encodes CASSLGLGLEVDLTDTQYF.

The chain couples TRBV5-6 to TRBJ1-5; D is uncertain. Germline CDR1 and CDR2: SGHDT and YYEEEE. The germline V and J ends were trimmed by 0 bases and 0 bases, with 7 bases remaining between them. The CDR3 totals 15 residues. Here the CDR3 DNA reads TGTGCCAGCAGCTTGGCGGGCAGTAGCAATCAGCCCCAGCATTTT. It translates to CASSLAGSSNQPQHF.

This chain joins TRBV7-8 and TRBJ1-5; 7 positions match TRBD1. CDR3 length: 15 residues. After removal of 6 bases from V and 0 bases from J, the junction contained 5 bases not matched to a gene. Germline loops: CDR1 SGHVS, CDR2 FQNEAQ. The CDR3 bases are TGTGCCAGCAGAGAGACAGGGTTTAGCAATCAGCCCCAGCATTTT. This codes for CASRETGFSNQPQHF.

To note about this clone: Likely a read error: the CDR3 ends without its conserved phenylalanine or tryptophan. The DNA is left out, because the CDR3 cannot be placed on it with certainty; the CDR3 is given as TCRdb lists it. The rearrangement uses TRBV7-9 and TRBJ2-3; the table's D gene call, TRBD1, was not cross checked with the DNA. The germline gives CDR1 SEHNR, CDR2 FQNEAQ (reference sequence). The CDR3 comprises 14 residues, both ends counted. The CDR3 loop is CASSDSADSRIPFR.

V usage is TRBV5-4 and J usage is TRBJ2-7; 7 bases line up with TRBD1. This CDR3 contains 13 residues. The V gene's germline CDR1 is SGHNT and CDR2 YYREEE (reference sequence). The V and J ends lost 5 bases and 3 bases, in that order; junction bases with no gene match: 5. CDR3 DNA: TGTGCCAGCAGTACGGGACAGTTCTACGAGCAGTACTTC. As protein: CASSTGQFYEQYF.

The chain joins TRBV6-4 to TRBJ2-2; D is unclear. CDR1 is MRHNA, CDR2 SNTAGT, per germline. V gave up 6 bases and J gave up 6 bases, with 8 bases separating them. The CDR3 is 12 amino acids. This CDR3 is CASRASSGELFF. The CDR3 DNA reads as TGTGCCAGCAGGGCGTCGTCCGGGGAGCTGTTTTTT.

V and J are TRBV28 and TRBJ2-7; D might be TRBD2 (5 bases). The CDR3 contains 14 residues. Germline assignment: CDR1 MDHEN and CDR2 SYDVKM. V was shortened by 5 bases and J by 2 bases, with 13 bases between the two germline ends. The CDR3: CASSETIRPYEQYF. Here the CDR3 DNA reads TGTGCCAGCAGTGAGACTATTAGGCCCTACGAGCAGTACTTC.

CDR3 region: CASSLALAGGQETQYF. CDR3 sequence (DNA): TGTGCCAGCAGTTTAGCCCTAGCGGGGGGGCAAGAGACCCAGTACTTC. The chain carries TRBV28 and TRBJ2-5, with TRBD2 matching over 12 bases. Germline CDR1 and CDR2: MDHEN and SYDVKM. J was trimmed by 2 bases and V by 2 bases; bases with no gene match: 3. CDR3 length: 16 residues.

This clone was observed a single time. This rearrangement joins TRBV18 to TRBJ1-1, with a possible D match to TRBD1 (5 bases). CDR3 size: 13 residues. Per the germline V gene, CDR1 is KGHSH and CDR2 is LQKENI. The V end lost 3 bases, the J end lost 4 bases, and 9 bases lay between the germline ends. The CDR3 is CASSPTGRTEAFF. In DNA, the CDR3 is TGTGCCAGCTCACCGACGGGGCGCACTGAAGCTTTCTTT.

This chain connects TRBV5-1 to TRBJ2-7; 10 bases align to TRBD1. This CDR3 is 14 amino acids long. The trim removed 4 bases at V and 7 bases at J, leaving 8 bases unmatched. Germline V gives CDR1 SGHRS, CDR2 YFSETQ. The CDR3 loop is CASSGGTGAYEQYF. The CDR3 DNA reads TGCGCCAGCAGCGGCGGGACAGGGGCTTATGAGCAGTACTTC.

This clone was recorded once. The rearrangement uses TRBV9 and TRBJ2-7, with D uncertain. Germline loops: CDR1 SGDLS, CDR2 YYNGEE. With 3 bases removed from V and 2 bases from J, the gap between germline ends came to 18 bases. The CDR3 spans 16 residues. The CDR3 here is CASSETLYGPPYEQYF. As DNA, the CDR3 is TGTGCCAGCAGCGAGACGTTATACGGCCCCCCCTACGAGCAGTACTTC.

The chain carries TRBV6-5 and TRBJ1-2; D may be TRBD1 (5 bases). Deletions cut 0 bases from V and 3 bases from J, with 8 bases between. CDR1 is MNHEY, CDR2 SVGAGI, per germline. The CDR3 runs to 14 residues. CDR3 protein: CASSYSGRDYGYTF. CDR3 DNA sequence: TGTGCCAGCAGTTACTCGGGCAGGGACTATGGCTACACCTTC.

The chain joins TRBV6-1 to TRBJ1-3; no clear D gene. The CDR3 contains 14 residues. The V end lost 6 bases, the J end lost 0 bases, and 9 bases lay between the germline ends. Per germline, CDR1 MNHNS and CDR2 SASEGT. CDR3 residues: CASRNGPSGNTIYF. The CDR3 DNA follows: TGTGCCAGCAGGAATGGACCCTCTGGAAACACCATATATTTT.

The V gene is TRBV4-1, the J gene TRBJ2-3; D could derive from TRBD1 or TRBD2 (6 bases each). The germline V and J ends were trimmed by 4 bases and 3 bases, with 20 bases remaining between them. The CDR3 length is 17 residues. Per germline, CDR1 MGHRA and CDR2 YSYEKL. CDR3 sequence reads: CASSLWPGAGRTDTQYF. The CDR3 coding sequence is TGCGCCAGCAGCCTATGGCCAGGGGCGGGGAGGACAGATACGCAGTATTTT.

V is TRBV10-3 and J is TRBJ2-7, with 8 nucleotides matching TRBD1. This CDR3 has 14 residues. J was trimmed by 5 bases and V by 6 bases; bases with no gene match: 9. Germline loops: CDR1 ENHRY, CDR2 SYGVKD. CDR3 sequence reads: CAIRDRDRLNEQYF. CDR3 nucleotide sequence: TGTGCCATCAGGGACCGGGACAGGCTCAACGAGCAGTACTTC.

The rearrangement uses TRBV28 and TRBJ1-1; no definite D call. CDR3 length: 15 residues. Germline V gene lookup returns CDR1 MDHEN and CDR2 SYDVKM. V dropped 5 bases and J dropped 6 bases, with 19 bases sitting between them. The CDR3 loop is CASSTRTALLSEAFF. The CDR3 coding sequence is TGTGCCAGCAGTACTCGGACGGCCCTACTCTCTGAAGCTTTCTTT.

This sequence joins TRBV7-2 and TRBJ1-1, with 8 positions matching TRBD1. The CDR3 is 15 amino acids. Per the germline V gene, CDR1 is SGHTA and CDR2 is FQGNSA. With V trimmed by 1 base and J by 1 base, 2 bases remained unmatched. The CDR3 region has the DNA TGTGCCAGCAGCTTAGGGACAGGGAAGAACACTGAAGCTTTCTTT. It translates to CASSLGTGKNTEAFF. The full variable domain, rest sourced from reference TRBV7-2 and TRBJ1-1, is GAGVSQSPSNKVTEKGKDVELRCDPISGHTALYWYRQSLGQGLEFLIYFQGNSAPDKSGLPSDRFSAERTGGSVSTLTIQRTQQEDSAVYLCASSLGTGKNTEAFFGQGTRLTVV.

The V and J genes are TRBV30 and TRBJ2-2; D may be TRBD2 (5 bases). This CDR3 has 15 amino acids. V gave up 2 bases and J gave up 1 base, with 11 bases separating them. Germline V gene sequence: CDR1 GTSNPN, CDR2 SVGIG (reference sequence). For the CDR3, the DNA is TGTGCCTGGAGTCTAGCAGCCTTGAACACCGGGGAGCTGTTTTTT. Translating it yields CAWSLAALNTGELFF.

This chain connects TRBV19 to TRBJ1-5; D possibly corresponds to TRBD1 (5 bases). Deletions cut 1 base from V and 5 bases from J, with 18 bases between. The CDR3 extends over 17 amino acids. Germline-derived CDR1 and CDR2 are LNHDA and SQIVND (reference sequence). The CDR3 DNA reads TGTGCCAGTAGTATAGGAGGAGGAAGGGGCGCGGATCAGCCCCAGCATTTT. Protein: CASSIGGGRGADQPQHF.

The CDR3 sequence: CASSDQTGGHSPLHF. DNA for the CDR3: TGTGCCAGCAGTGACCAGACAGGGGGCCATTCACCCCTCCACTTT. V is TRBV2 and J is TRBJ1-6; 10 bases align to TRBD1. Germline V lookup: CDR1 SNHLY, CDR2 FYNNEI. Losses at the gene ends were 3 bases for V and 8 bases for J; bases not matched to a gene: 4. The CDR3 runs to 15 residues. Full variable domain (rest looked up from reference TRBV2 and TRBJ1-6): EPEVTQTPSHQVTQMGQEVILRCVPISNHLYFYWYRQILGQKVEFLVSFYNNEISEKSEIFDDQFSVERPDGSNFTLKIRSTKLEDSAMYFCASSDQTGGHSPLHFGNGTRLTVT.

Concerning this clone itself: The same CDR3 also results from other DNA sequences found in this sample. This chain links TRBV6-5 with TRBJ1-1; D is uncertain. This CDR3 has 13 amino acids. From germline, CDR1 is MNHEY and CDR2 SVGAGI. Trimming shortened V by 2 bases and J by 0 bases, and 4 bases separated the two germline ends. The CDR3 sequence: CASSYRLNTEAFF. Written as DNA, the CDR3 is TGTGCCAGCAGTTACAGGTTGAACACTGAAGCTTTCTTT.

This clone has a handful of counts. The gene calls are TRBV5-1 and TRBJ1-1; tentative D call: TRBD1 (5 bases). Per germline, CDR1 SGHRS and CDR2 YFSETQ. This CDR3 comprises 12 residues. Deletions cut 0 bases from V and 5 bases from J, with 5 bases between. CDR3 coding DNA: TGCGCCAGCAGCTTGGGACAGACTGAAGCTTTCTTT. Translated: CASSLGQTEAFF.

The chain recombines TRBV5-4 with TRBJ2-5, with 8 bases that match TRBD2. The CDR3 is made up of 15 amino acids. The V gene's germline CDR1 is SGHNT and CDR2 YYREEE (reference sequence). With V trimmed by 2 bases and J by 3 bases, 6 bases remained unmatched. CDR3 DNA: TGTGCCAGCAGCTTTCGGTCGGGGGGGGAAGAGACCCAGTACTTC. As protein: CASSFRSGGEETQYF.

The V call is TRBV9, the J call TRBJ1-2, with 11 nucleotides matching TRBD1. The CDR3 runs 15 residues. The V and J ends lost 6 bases and 6 bases, in that order; junction bases with no gene match: 10. Germline V gene data show CDR1 as SGDLS and CDR2 as YYNGEE. The DNA of the CDR3 is TGTGCCAGCACCCCCGGGACAGGGGGATTAGATGGCTACACCTTC. As protein: CASTPGTGGLDGYTF.

Note on this clone: A junction boundary mismatches the germline segment, possibly from a read error. The chain links TRBV6-1 to TRBJ1-6; D might be TRBD1 (5 bases). The CDR3 totals 17 residues. Germline V gene lookup returns CDR1 MNHNS and CDR2 SASEGT. The CDR3 protein is CASSEDSFLSYNSPLHF. The CDR3, as DNA: TGTGCCAGCAGCGAAGACAGTTTCCTCTCCTATAATTCACCCCTCCACTTT.

DNA for the CDR3: TGCAGCGTCGACCCGGCATCGAACACCGGGGAGCTGTTTTTT. This translates into CSVDPASNTGELFF. The chain joins TRBV29-1 to TRBJ2-2, with D unresolved. V lost 6 bases and J 0 bases, leaving 11 bases between the germline ends. From germline, CDR1 is SQVTM and CDR2 ANQGSEA. The length of the CDR3 is 14 residues.

This clone was detected once. The CDR3 sequence: CAWSQDWNTEAFF. Here the CDR3 DNA reads TGTGCCTGGAGTCAGGACTGGAACACTGAAGCTTTCTTT. This sequence joins TRBV30 and TRBJ1-1; D unclear. The CDR3 loop spans 13 amino acids. Germline CDR1 GTSNPN, CDR2 SVGIG (reference sequence). Trimming stripped 2 bases from V and 1 base from J, with 8 bases between.

The chain couples TRBV19 to TRBJ1-1; weak D call: TRBD1 (5 bases). V was trimmed by 6 bases and J by 3 bases, leaving 17 bases between them. Germline lookup yields CDR1 LNHDA and CDR2 SQIVND (reference sequence). The CDR3 runs 15 residues. DNA of the CDR3: TGTGCCAGTAGCTCACCCTCGGAGGGGCACACTGAAGCTTTCTTT. Protein: CASSSPSEGHTEAFF.

The rearrangement uses TRBV11-3 and TRBJ2-3, with 14 bases identical to TRBD2. The CDR3 totals 16 residues. The ends lost 5 bases at V and 6 bases at J; junction bases unmatched: 7. CDR1 is SGHNT and CDR2 is YENEEA in the germline V gene. The CDR3 sequence is CASSAGTSGSADTQYF. The CDR3 nucleotides are TGTGCCAGCAGCGCCGGGACTAGCGGGAGTGCGGATACGCAGTATTTT.